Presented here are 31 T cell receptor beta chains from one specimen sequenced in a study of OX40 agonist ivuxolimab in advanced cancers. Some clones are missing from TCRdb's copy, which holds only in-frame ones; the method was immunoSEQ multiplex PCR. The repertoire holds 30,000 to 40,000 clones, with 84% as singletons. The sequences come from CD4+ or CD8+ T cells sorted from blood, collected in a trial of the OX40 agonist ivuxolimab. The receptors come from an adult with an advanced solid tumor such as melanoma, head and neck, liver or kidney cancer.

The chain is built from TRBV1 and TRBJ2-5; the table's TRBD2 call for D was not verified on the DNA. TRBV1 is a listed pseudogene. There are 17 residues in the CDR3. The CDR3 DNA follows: TGCACCAGCAGCCTGGGACTAGCGGGAGTAGCGAACGAGACCCAGTACTTC. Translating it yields CTSSLGLAGVANETQYF.

CDR3 nucleotide sequence: TGCGCCAGCAGCCGGGGACTAGGGTCCCCGGATGAGCAGTTCTTC. Residues: CASSRGLGSPDEQFF. V usage is TRBV5-1 and J usage is TRBJ2-1; 8 positions match TRBD2. V shed 4 bases and J 8 bases; nucleotides not matched to a gene: 11. Germline V lookup: CDR1 SGHRS, CDR2 YFSETQ. This CDR3 is 15 amino acids long.

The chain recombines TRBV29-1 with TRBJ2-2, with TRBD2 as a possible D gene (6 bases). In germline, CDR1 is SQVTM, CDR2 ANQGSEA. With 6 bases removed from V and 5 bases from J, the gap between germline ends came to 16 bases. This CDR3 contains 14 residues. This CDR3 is CSVSGRGGTGELFF. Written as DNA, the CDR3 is TGCAGCGTCTCCGGAAGGGGAGGAACCGGGGAGCTGTTTTTT.

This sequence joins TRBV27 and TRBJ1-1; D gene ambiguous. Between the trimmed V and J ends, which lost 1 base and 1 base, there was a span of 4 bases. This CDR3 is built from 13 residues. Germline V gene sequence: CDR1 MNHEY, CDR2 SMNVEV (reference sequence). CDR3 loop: CASSLYQNTEAFF. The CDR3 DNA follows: TGTGCCAGCAGTTTATATCAGAACACTGAAGCTTTCTTT.

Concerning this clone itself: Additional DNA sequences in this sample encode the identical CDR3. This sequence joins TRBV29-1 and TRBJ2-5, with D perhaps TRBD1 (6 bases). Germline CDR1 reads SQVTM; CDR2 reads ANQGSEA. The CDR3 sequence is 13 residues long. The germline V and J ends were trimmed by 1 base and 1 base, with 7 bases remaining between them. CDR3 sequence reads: CSVEGDTQETQYF. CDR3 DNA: TGCAGCGTTGAAGGGGACACCCAAGAGACCCAGTACTTC.

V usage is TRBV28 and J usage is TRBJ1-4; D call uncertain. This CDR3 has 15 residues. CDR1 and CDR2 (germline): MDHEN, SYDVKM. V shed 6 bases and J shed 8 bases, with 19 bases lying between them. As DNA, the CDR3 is TGTGCCAGCAGCCTAGTCCGGAGTATGACCGAAAAACTGTTTTTT. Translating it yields CASSLVRSMTEKLFF.

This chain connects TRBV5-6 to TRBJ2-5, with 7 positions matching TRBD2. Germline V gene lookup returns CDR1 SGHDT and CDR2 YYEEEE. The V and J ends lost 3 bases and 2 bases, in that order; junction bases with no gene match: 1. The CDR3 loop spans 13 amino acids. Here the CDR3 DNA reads TGTGCCAGCAGCTCGGGACTACAAGAGACCCAGTACTTC. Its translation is CASSSGLQETQYF.

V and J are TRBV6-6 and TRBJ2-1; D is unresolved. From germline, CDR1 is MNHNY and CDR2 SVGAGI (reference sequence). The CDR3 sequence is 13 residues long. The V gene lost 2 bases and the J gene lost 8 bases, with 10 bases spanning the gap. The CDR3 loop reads CASSYEARDEQFF. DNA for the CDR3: TGTGCCAGCAGTTACGAGGCACGGGATGAGCAGTTCTTC.

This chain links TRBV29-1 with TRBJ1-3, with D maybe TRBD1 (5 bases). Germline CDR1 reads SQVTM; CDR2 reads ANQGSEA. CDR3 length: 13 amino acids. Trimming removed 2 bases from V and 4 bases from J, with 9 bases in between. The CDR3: CSVESRAGNTIYF. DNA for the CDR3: TGCAGCGTTGAATCCAGGGCCGGAAACACCATATATTTT.

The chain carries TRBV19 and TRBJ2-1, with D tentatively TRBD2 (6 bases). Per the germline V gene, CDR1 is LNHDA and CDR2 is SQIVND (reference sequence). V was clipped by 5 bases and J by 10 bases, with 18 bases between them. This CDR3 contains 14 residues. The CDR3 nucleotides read TGTGCCAGTAGTTCCGCGGGGTTTACGTCAGAGCAGTTCTTC. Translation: CASSSAGFTSEQFF.

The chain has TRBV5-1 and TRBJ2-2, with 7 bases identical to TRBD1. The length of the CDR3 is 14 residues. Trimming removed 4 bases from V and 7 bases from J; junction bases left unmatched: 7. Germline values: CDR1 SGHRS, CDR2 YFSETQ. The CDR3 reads CASSERGPDGELFF. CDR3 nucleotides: TGCGCCAGCAGCGAAAGGGGGCCGGACGGGGAGCTGTTTTTT.

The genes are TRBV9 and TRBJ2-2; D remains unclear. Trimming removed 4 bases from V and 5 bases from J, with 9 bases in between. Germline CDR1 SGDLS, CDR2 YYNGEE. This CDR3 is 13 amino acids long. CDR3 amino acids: CASSPGGTGELFF. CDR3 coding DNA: TGTGCCAGCAGCCCCGGTGGAACCGGGGAGCTGTTTTTT.

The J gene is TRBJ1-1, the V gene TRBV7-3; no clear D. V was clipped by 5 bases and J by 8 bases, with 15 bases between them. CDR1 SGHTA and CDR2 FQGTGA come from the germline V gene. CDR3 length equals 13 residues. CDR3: CASSRYYEGEAFF. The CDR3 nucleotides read TGTGCCAGCAGCCGATACTATGAGGGCGAAGCTTTCTTT.

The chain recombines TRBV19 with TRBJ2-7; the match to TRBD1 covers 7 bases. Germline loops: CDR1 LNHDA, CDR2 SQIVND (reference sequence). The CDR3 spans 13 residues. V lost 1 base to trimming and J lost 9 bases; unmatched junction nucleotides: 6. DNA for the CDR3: TGTGCCAGTAGTATAGCCAGGGACAGATCGCAGTACTTC. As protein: CASSIARDRSQYF.

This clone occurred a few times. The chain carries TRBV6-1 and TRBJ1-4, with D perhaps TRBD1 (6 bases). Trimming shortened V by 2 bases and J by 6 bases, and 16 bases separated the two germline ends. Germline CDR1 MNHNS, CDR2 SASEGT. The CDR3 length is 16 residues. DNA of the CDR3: TGTGCCAGCAGTGAAATTCGGGGGGCTAGTTATGAAAAACTGTTTTTT. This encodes CASSEIRGASYEKLFF.

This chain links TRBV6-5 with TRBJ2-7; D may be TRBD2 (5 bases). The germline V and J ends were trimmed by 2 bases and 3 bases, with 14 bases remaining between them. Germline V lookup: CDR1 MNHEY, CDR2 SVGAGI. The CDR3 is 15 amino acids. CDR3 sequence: CASSYREPPFYEQYF. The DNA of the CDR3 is TGTGCCAGCAGTTACCGGGAACCACCCTTCTACGAGCAGTACTTC.

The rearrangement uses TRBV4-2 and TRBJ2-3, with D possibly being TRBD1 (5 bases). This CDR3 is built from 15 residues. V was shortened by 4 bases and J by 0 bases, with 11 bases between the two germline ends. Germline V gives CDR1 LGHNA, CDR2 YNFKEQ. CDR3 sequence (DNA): TGTGCCAGCAGCCGACAGAACCCTAGCACAGATACGCAGTATTTT. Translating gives CASSRQNPSTDTQYF.

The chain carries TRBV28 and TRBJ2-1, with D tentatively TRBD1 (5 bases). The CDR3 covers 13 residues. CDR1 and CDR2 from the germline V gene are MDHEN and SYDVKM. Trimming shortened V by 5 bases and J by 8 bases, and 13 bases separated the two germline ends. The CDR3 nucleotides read TGTGCCAGCAGTATCCAGGGTCGGTATGAGCAGTTCTTC. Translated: CASSIQGRYEQFF. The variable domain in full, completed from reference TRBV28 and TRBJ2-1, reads DVKVTQSSRYLVKRTGEKVFLECVQDMDHENMFWYRQDPGLGLRLIYFSYDVKMKEKGDIPEGYSVSREKKERFSLILESASTNQTSMYLCASSIQGRYEQFFGPGTRLTVL.

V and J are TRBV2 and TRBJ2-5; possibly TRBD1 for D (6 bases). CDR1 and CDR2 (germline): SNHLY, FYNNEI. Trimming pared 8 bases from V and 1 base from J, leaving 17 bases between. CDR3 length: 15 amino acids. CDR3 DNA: TGTGCCAGCCTCCGAGGTGGACAGATCCAAGAGACCCAGTACTTC. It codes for CASLRGGQIQETQYF.

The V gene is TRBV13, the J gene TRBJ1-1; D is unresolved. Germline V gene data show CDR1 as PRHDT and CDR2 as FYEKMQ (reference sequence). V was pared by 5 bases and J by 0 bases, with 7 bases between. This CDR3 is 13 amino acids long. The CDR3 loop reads CASSQDVNTEAFF. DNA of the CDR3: TGTGCCAGCAGCCAAGATGTGAACACTGAAGCTTTCTTT.

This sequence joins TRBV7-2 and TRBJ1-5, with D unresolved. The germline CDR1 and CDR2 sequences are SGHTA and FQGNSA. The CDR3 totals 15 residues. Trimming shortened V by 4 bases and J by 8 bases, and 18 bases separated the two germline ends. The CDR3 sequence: CASSSAPMVGKPQHF. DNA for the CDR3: TGTGCCAGCAGCTCCGCCCCTATGGTGGGGAAGCCCCAGCATTTT.

This CDR3 reads CASSKVRTSGTSSYNEQFF. The CDR3 nucleotides read TGTGCCAGCAGCAAAGTCCGGACTAGCGGAACGAGCTCCTACAATGAGCAGTTCTTC. This chain uses TRBV21-1 with TRBJ2-1; the DNA was not compared with TRBD2, the D call given in the table. TRBV21-1 is shown as a pseudogene. The CDR3 contains 19 residues.

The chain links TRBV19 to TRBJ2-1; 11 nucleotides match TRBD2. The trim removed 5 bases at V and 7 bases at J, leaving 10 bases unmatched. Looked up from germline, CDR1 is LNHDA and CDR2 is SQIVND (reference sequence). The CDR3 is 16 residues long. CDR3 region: CASSWASSGGRNEQFF. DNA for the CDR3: TGTGCCAGTAGTTGGGCCTCTAGCGGGGGGCGGAATGAGCAGTTCTTC.

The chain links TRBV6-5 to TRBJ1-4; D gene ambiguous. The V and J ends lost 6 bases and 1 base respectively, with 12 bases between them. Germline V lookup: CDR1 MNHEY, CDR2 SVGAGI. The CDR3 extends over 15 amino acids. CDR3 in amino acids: CASSPYLGTNEKLFF. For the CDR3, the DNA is TGTGCCAGCAGCCCTTACTTGGGAACTAATGAAAAACTGTTTTTT.

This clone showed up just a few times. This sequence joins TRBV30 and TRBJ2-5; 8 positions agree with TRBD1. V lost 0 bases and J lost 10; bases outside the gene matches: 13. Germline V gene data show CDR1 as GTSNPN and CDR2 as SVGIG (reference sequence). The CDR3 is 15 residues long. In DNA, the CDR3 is TGTGCCTGGAGTGTACGGGGACAGGTACGTTTGATCCAGTACTTC. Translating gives CAWSVRGQVRLIQYF.

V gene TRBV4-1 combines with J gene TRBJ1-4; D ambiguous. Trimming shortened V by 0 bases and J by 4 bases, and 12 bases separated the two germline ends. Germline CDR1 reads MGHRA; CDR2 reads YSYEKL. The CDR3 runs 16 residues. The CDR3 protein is CASSQEAGSINEKLFF. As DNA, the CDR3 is TGCGCCAGCAGCCAAGAAGCGGGTAGCATTAATGAAAAACTGTTTTTT.

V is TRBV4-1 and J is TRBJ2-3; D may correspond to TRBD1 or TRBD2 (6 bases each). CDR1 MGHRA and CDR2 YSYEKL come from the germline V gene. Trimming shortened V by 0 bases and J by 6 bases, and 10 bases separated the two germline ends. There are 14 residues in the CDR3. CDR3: CASSQDGGGDTQYF. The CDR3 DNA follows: TGCGCCAGCAGCCAAGACGGGGGCGGTGATACGCAGTATTTT.

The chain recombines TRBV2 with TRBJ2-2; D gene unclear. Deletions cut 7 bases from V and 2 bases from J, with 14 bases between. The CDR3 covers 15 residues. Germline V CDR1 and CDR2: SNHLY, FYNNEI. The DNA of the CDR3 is TGTGCCAGCACTCTCCAACAATCTAACACCGGGGAGCTGTTTTTT. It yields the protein CASTLQQSNTGELFF.

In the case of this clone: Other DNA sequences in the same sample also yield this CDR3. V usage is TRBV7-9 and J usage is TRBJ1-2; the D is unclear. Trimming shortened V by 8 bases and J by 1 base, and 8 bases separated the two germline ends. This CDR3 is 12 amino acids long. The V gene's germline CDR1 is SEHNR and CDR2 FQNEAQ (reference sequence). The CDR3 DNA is TGTGCCAGCTCCGCAGTTAACTATGGCTACACCTTC. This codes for CASSAVNYGYTF.

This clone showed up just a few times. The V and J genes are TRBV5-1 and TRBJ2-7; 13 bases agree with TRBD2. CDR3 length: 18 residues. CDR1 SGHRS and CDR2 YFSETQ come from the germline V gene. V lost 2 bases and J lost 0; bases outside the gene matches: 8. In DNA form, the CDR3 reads TGCGCCAGCAGCTTTACCACTAGCGGGGGGGCGGACTCCTACGAGCAGTACTTC. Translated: CASSFTTSGGADSYEQYF. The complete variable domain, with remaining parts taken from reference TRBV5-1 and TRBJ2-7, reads KAGVTQTPRYLIKTRGQQVTLSCSPISGHRSVSWYQQTPGQGLQFLFEYFSETQRNKGNFPGRFSGRQFSNSRSEMNVSTLELGDSALYLCASSFTTSGGADSYEQYFGPGTRLTVT.

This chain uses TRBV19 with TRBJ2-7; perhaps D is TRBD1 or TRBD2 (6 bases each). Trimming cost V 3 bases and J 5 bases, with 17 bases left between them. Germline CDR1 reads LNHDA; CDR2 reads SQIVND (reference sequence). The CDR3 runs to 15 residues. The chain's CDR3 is CASSMGRGLPNEQYF. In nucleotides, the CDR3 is TGTGCCAGTAGTATGGGCCGGGGGCTTCCTAACGAGCAGTACTTC.